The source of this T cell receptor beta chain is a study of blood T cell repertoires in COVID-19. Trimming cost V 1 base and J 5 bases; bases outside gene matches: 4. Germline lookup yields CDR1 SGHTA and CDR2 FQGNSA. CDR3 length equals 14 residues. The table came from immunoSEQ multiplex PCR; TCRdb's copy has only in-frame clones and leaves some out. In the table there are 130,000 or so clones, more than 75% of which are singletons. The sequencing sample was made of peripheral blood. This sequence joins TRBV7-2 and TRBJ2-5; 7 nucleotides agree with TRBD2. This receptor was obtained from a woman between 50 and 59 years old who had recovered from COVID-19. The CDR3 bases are TGTGCCAGCAGCTTAGAACTAGCGCTGGAGACCCAGTACTTC. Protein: CASSLELALETQYF.